Listed below are T cell receptor beta chains from one sample, sequenced in a study of regulatory T cells in long-lasting Graves disease. From the multiplex PCR reads, TCRdb called clonotypes with MiXCR, one entry per CDR3 protein. The repertoire holds fewer than 400,000 distinct CDR3 sequences, with 15% to 20% as singletons. The sequencing used peripheral blood mononuclear cells (PBMCs), collected when the disease was refractory, from a patient treated with antithyroid drugs. Source of these receptors: a female donor with Graves disease. CDR3s include the opening cysteine and the closing phenylalanine or tryptophan. Each record gives: V gene, clone size, J gene, D gene, CDR3 DNA, CDR3 protein. The D gene is left open where the match is weak. Clone size appears in some rows only: once, few, many, or a class for an expanded clone.

>TRBV12-3/TRBV12-4|many|TRBJ1-5|.
TGTGCCAGCAGGATCGGGGGGGGGACAATACCCCAGCATTTT
CASRIGGGTIPQHF
>TRBV4-1|few|TRBJ2-3|.
TGCGCCAGCAGCCTAAGCGAAGGGGGTACGCAGTATTTT
CASSLSEGGTQYF
>TRBV7-2|few|TRBJ2-2|.
TGTGCCAGCAGCTTAATGGGCGGAACTAACACCGGGGAGCTGTTTTTT
CASSLMGGTNTGELFF
>TRBV15|many|TRBJ2-6|.
TGTGCCACCAGCAGGGGGTCTGGGGCCAACGTCCTGACTTTC
CATSRGSGANVLTF
>TRBV27|.|TRBJ2-7|.
TGTGCCAGCAGTTTACTCGGACAGACCTACGAGCAGTACTTC
CASSLLGQTYEQYF
>TRBV19|.|TRBJ2-7|TRBD2
TGTGCCAGTAGTATCGGCGGGAGTCAGAGGGACGAGCAGTACTTC
CASSIGGSQRDEQYF
>TRBV4-1|.|TRBJ1-2|.
TGCGCCAGCAGCCGGACTCGGGGCACCTATGGCTACACCTTC
CASSRTRGTYGYTF
>TRBV11-2|many|TRBJ1-2|.
TGTGCCAGCAGCCCGGCAGGGTTCTATGGCTACACCTTC
CASSPAGFYGYTF
>TRBV20-1|many|TRBJ1-5|.
TGCAGTGCAGGGACCCCAAGGGGTCGCAATCAGCCCCAGCATTTT
CSAGTPRGRNQPQHF
>TRBV2|many|TRBJ1-5|TRBD1
TGTGCCAGCAGGGGACAGGGCGAGTTAGGAAGCAATCAGCCCCAGCATTTT
CASRGQGELGSNQPQHF
>TRBV28|many|TRBJ2-7|.
TGTGCCAGCAGTACATACGGGGTGCGGGTCTACGAGCAGTACTTC
CASSTYGVRVYEQYF
>TRBV7-9|many|TRBJ2-5|.
TGTGCCAGCAGCCCCACAGGGCTGGTAGAGACCCAGTACTTC
CASSPTGLVETQYF
>TRBV7-9|few|TRBJ1-5|TRBD1
TGTGCCAGCAGCTTAGGGGACAGGAACAATCAGCCCCAGCATTTT
CASSLGDRNNQPQHF
>TRBV11-2|many|TRBJ2-7|.
TGTGCCAGCAGCTTTTCCAATGATCCGGGACCCTACGAGCAGTACTTC
CASSFSNDPGPYEQYF
>TRBV7-2|many|TRBJ2-7|.
TGTGCCAGCAGCTTTATTAGTGACAGCCCCTACGAGCAGTACTTC
CASSFISDSPYEQYF
>TRBV27|many|TRBJ1-5|TRBD1
TGTGCCAGCAGTGGGCAAGGGACAGGGGGTCAGCCCCAGCATTTT
CASSGQGTGGQPQHF
>TRBV12-3/TRBV12-4|.|TRBJ2-7|.
TGTGCCAGCAGTTCCTCAGGGTACTACGAGCAGTACTTC
CASSSSGYYEQYF
>TRBV19|.|TRBJ1-1|.
TGTGCCAGTAGTACGCCCCTTCGGGGGGGTACCACTGAAGCTTTCTTT
CASSTPLRGGTTEAFF
>TRBV28|many|TRBJ1-1|.
TGTGCCAGCAGTTTAAGCGGCCGTGAAGCTTTCTTT
CASSLSGREAFF
>TRBV12-3/TRBV12-4|many|TRBJ2-2|TRBD2
TGTGCCAGCGGATGGGGGGGGGATGGCGGGGAGCTGTTTTTT
CASGWGGDGGELFF
>TRBV28|many|TRBJ2-7|.
TGTGCCAGCAGTAAGGGGCTCTACGAGCAGTACTTC
CASSKGLYEQYF
>TRBV5-1|.|TRBJ1-5|.
TGCGCCAGCAGCTTGGGCGGAGCGGAACATCAGCCCCAGCATTTT
CASSLGGAEHQPQHF
>TRBV12-5|.|TRBJ1-2|.
TGTGCTAGCCGCCCTACCGGGGGAGGTGGCTACGCCTTC
CASRPTGGGGYAF
>TRBV30|few|TRBJ2-2|.
TGTGCCTTTTCAAGGACATCTTACACCGGGGAGCTGTTTTTT
CAFSRTSYTGELFF
>TRBV3-1|many|TRBJ1-2|TRBD1
TGTGCCAGCAGCCAAGAGGGGGACAGGTCCAACTATGGCTACACCTTC
CASSQEGDRSNYGYTF
>TRBV10-3|few|TRBJ2-7|.
TGTGCTACCGGGACATCGAGCTACGAGCAGTACTTC
CATGTSSYEQYF
>TRBV28|many|TRBJ1-5|.
TGTGCCACAGTCTCCGAGGATAATCAGCCCCAGCATTTT
CATVSEDNQPQHF
>TRBV6-5|many|TRBJ1-1|TRBD1
TGTGCCAGCAGTTACTCGGGCGACAGGGAGAACACTGAAGCTTTCTTT
CASSYSGDRENTEAFF
>TRBV7-9|.|TRBJ2-5|.
TGTGCCAGCAGCCTCAAGGCAGTGTACCAAGAGACCCAGTACTTC
CASSLKAVYQETQYF
>TRBV18|.|TRBJ2-7|.
TGTGCCAGCTCGCCCCGGGACTCAAGTTACGAGCAGTACTTC
CASSPRDSSYEQYF